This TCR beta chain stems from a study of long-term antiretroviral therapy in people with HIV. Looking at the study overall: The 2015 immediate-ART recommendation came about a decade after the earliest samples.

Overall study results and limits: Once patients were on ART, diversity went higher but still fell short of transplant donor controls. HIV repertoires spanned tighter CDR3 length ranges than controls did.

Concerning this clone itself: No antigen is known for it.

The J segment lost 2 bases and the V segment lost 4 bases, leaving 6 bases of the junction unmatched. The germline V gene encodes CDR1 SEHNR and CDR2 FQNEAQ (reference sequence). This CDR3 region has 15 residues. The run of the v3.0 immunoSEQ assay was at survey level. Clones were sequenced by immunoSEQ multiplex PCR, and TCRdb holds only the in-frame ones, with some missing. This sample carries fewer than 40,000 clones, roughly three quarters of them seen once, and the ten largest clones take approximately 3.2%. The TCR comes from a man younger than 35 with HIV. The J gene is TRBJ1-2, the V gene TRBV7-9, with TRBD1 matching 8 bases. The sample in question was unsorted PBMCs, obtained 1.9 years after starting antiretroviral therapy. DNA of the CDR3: TGTGCCAGCAGCTCGGCAGGGGGCGAGAACTATGGCTACACCTTC. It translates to CASSSAGGENYGYTF.